A single sample gave rise to the 6 T cell receptor beta chains below, sequenced in a study of cytomegalovirus exposure and HLA in healthy donors. The study ran its PCR with 60 Vbeta and 13 Jbeta primers. TCRdb's table, derived via immunoSEQ multiplex PCR, lists solely in-frame clones and lacks some. The sample has roughly 76,000 clones, about nine tenths seen once. Sequencing was done on a sample of PBMCs. Every receptor here comes from a woman in her 30s in good health and CMV-seronegative.

The rearrangement links TRBV5-1 to TRBJ2-1, with 13 bases fitting TRBD2. The CDR3 spans 18 residues. CDR1 and CDR2 from the germline V gene are SGHRS and YFSETQ. V was pared by 4 bases and J by 4 bases, with 11 bases of the junction left unmatched. In DNA, the CDR3 is TGCGCCAGCAGCCCGGGGACTAGCGGGATGGTCCTATACAATGAGCAGTTCTTC. Translating it yields CASSPGTSGMVLYNEQFF.

A few counts support this clone. The chain joins TRBV6-1 to TRBJ1-2; D is undetermined. V lost 3 bases and J 0 bases, leaving 11 bases between the germline ends. Germline V gene lookup returns CDR1 MNHNS and CDR2 SASEGT. This CDR3 spans 15 amino acids. The CDR3 region has the DNA TGTGCCAGCAGTGATTCTAGCGCCGCTAACTATGGCTACACCTTC. This sequence encodes CASSDSSAANYGYTF.

The chain combines TRBV11-1 with TRBJ2-1; D might be TRBD1 (5 bases). V lost 3 bases and J 4 bases, leaving 13 bases between the germline ends. Per germline, CDR1 SGHAT and CDR2 FQDESV (reference sequence). The CDR3 runs to 15 residues. In DNA form, the CDR3 reads TGTGCCAGCAGCTTCAAATCTGACAGTTACAATGAGCAGTTCTTC. Protein: CASSFKSDSYNEQFF.

V is TRBV18 and J is TRBJ2-5, with D perhaps matching TRBD1 (5 bases). The last part of the DNA fits TRBJ2-7 better; the J call may be wrong. This CDR3 has 15 amino acids. Germline CDR1 is KGHSH and CDR2 is LQKENI. CDR3 nucleotide sequence: TGTGCCAGCTCCTCCTTCGGAGACAGCACTTACGAGCAGTACTTC. It translates to CASSSFGDSTYEQYF.

On this clone itself: Relative to the germline gene, one junction end is altered; a read error may explain this. V is TRBV25-1 and J is TRBJ1-2; 10 nucleotides match TRBD1. This CDR3 contains 15 residues. Germline V gene lookup returns CDR1 MGHDK and CDR2 SYGVNS. The CDR3 reads CASSDLWTGGNGYPF. The CDR3 DNA is TGTGCCAGCAGTGACCTCTGGACAGGGGGGAATGGCTACCCCTTC.

A single count supports this clone. The rearrangement links TRBV4-2 to TRBJ2-7; TRBD1 aligns across 8 bases. V was pared by 1 base and J by 2 bases, with 4 bases of the junction left unmatched. Germline V lookup: CDR1 LGHNA, CDR2 YNFKEQ. The CDR3 runs 15 residues. The DNA for the CDR3 is TGTGCCAGCAGCCAAGTGACAGGGGCTCCCTACGAGCAGTACTTC. It encodes CASSQVTGAPYEQYF.